This is a list of T cell receptor beta chains from one sample in a study of regulatory T cells in long-lasting Graves disease. TCRdb re-analysed the multiplex PCR reads in MiXCR, keeping a single row per CDR3 protein. The sample lists about 430,000 distinct CDR3 sequences, 15% occurring once. In addition, the sample was reused for a study of T cells in Graves' hyperthyroidism and ophthalmopathy.

The sequencing here drew on peripheral blood mononuclear cells (PBMCs), taken at new diagnosis, from a patient treated with antithyroid drugs. These receptors all stem from a woman in her thirties or forties with Graves disease. CDR3s include the opening cysteine and the closing phenylalanine or tryptophan. The D gene is left open where the match is weak. A row's size may be missing; if present it is once, few, many or a size class.

CDR3aa,CDR3nt,abundance,d_gene,len,v_gene,j_gene
CGIRDHSNQPQHF,TGTGGTATTCGGGATCATAGCAATCAGCCCCAGCATTTT,few,NA,13,TRBV28,TRBJ1-5
CASSAENTQETQYF,TGTGCCAGCAGCGCGGAGAACACCCAAGAGACCCAGTACTTC,many,NA,14,TRBV7-8,TRBJ2-5
CASSVERAAYEQYF,TGTGCCAGCAGTGTAGAGCGCGCCGCCTACGAGCAGTACTTC,many,NA,14,TRBV12-3/TRBV12-4,TRBJ2-7
CSARDRTNSGNTIYF,TGCAGTGCTAGAGATCGGACGAACTCTGGAAACACCATATATTTT,many,NA,15,TRBV20-1,TRBJ1-3
CSARNRAEQYF,TGCAGTGCTAGAAATAGGGCCGAGCAGTACTTC,many,NA,11,TRBV20-1,TRBJ2-7
CSASGLAGAPLNEQFF,TGCAGTGCTAGCGGACTAGCGGGAGCCCCTCTCAATGAGCAGTTCTTC,many,TRBD2,16,TRBV20-1,TRBJ2-1
CSVDTRTSGRLFF,TGCAGCGTCGACACTAGGACTAGCGGGAGGCTGTTCTTC,NA,TRBD2,13,TRBV29-1,TRBJ2-1
CASSLDQGASGYTF,TGCGCCAGCAGCTTGGATCAGGGGGCGAGTGGCTACACCTTC,few,TRBD1,14,TRBV5-1,TRBJ1-2
CASSLLRLRGLAGGGSYNEQFF,TGTGCCAGCAGTTTATTGCGTCTTAGGGGACTAGCGGGAGGTGGGTCCTACAATGAGCAGTTCTTC,many,TRBD2,22,TRBV27,TRBJ2-1
CASSLGAQVRDIKNTGELFF,TGTGCCAGCAGCTTAGGGGCTCAGGTCCGGGACATCAAGAACACCGGGGAGCTGTTTTTT,many,NA,20,TRBV11-3,TRBJ2-2
CASSPGGGPADTQYF,TGTGCCAGCAGCCCCGGGGGGGGGCCCGCAGATACGCAGTATTTT,many,TRBD2,15,TRBV7-8,TRBJ2-3
CASSSSLGLNNEQFF,TGTGCCAGCAGTTCCTCCCTGGGCCTCAACAATGAGCAGTTCTTC,NA,NA,15,TRBV27,TRBJ2-1
CASSLVQGMEQYF,TGTGCCAGCAGCTTAGTACAGGGAATGGAGCAGTACTTC,many,NA,13,TRBV7-2,TRBJ2-7
CASSSGLAGVSNTQYF,TGTGCCAGCAGTTCAGGACTAGCGGGAGTCAGCAATACGCAGTATTTT,many,TRBD2,16,TRBV2,TRBJ2-3
CASSPFGTNTEAFF,TGTGCCAGCAGCCCCTTTGGGACGAACACTGAAGCTTTCTTT,many,NA,14,TRBV7-8,TRBJ1-1
CSASRGDEQFF,TGCAGTGCTAGTAGGGGGGATGAGCAGTTCTTC,many,NA,11,TRBV20-1,TRBJ2-1
CSVRILAGGFNGELFF,TGCAGCGTCCGGATACTAGCGGGAGGGTTCAACGGGGAGCTGTTTTTT,many,TRBD2,16,TRBV29-1,TRBJ2-2
CASSPGTGEANGYTF,TGCGCCAGCAGCCCCGGGACAGGGGAAGCTAATGGCTACACCTTC,few,TRBD1,15,TRBV5-1,TRBJ1-2
CSARGTGLDQPQHF,TGCAGTGCTAGAGGTACAGGGTTGGATCAGCCCCAGCATTTT,many,NA,14,TRBV20-1,TRBJ1-5
CASSPNLGWRTYEQYF,TGTGCCAGCAGTCCCAACCTCGGGTGGCGTACCTACGAGCAGTACTTC,many,NA,16,TRBV28,TRBJ2-7
CSARRRETYNEQFF,TGCAGTGCTAGGAGACGGGAGACCTACAATGAGCAGTTCTTC,few,NA,14,TRBV20-1,TRBJ2-1
CSASWLAGYNEQFF,TGCAGTGCTAGTTGGCTAGCGGGTTACAATGAGCAGTTCTTC,NA,TRBD2,14,TRBV20-1,TRBJ2-1
CASSAFGRGQETQYF,TGTGCCAGCAGTGCTTTCGGGAGGGGACAAGAGACCCAGTACTTC,many,TRBD2,15,TRBV2,TRBJ2-5
CASKISLPGQGAGELFF,TGTGCCAGCAAGATCTCTCTACCGGGACAGGGGGCCGGGGAGCTGTTTTTT,NA,TRBD1,17,TRBV6-1,TRBJ2-2
CSAREREYEQFF,TGCAGTGCTAGAGAGCGGGAGTATGAGCAGTTCTTC,many,TRBD2,12,TRBV20-1,TRBJ2-1
CSASEGVGTDTQYF,TGCAGTGCTAGTGAGGGGGTAGGCACAGATACGCAGTATTTT,few,NA,14,TRBV20-1,TRBJ2-3
CAWRHSGRALGEQYF,TGTGCCTGGAGACATAGCGGGAGGGCATTAGGAGAGCAGTACTTC,many,TRBD2,15,TRBV30,TRBJ2-7
CASSPDGIWEITYEQYF,TGTGCCAGCAGTCCTGACGGAATCTGGGAGATTACATACGAGCAGTACTTC,NA,NA,17,TRBV6-1,TRBJ2-7